The TCR beta chain described here comes from a study of blood T cell repertoires in COVID-19. Authors' data handling: Amplification with reference gene primers provided the estimates of nucleated cell counts. Only in-frame clones appear in the TCRdb table, and some are missing; sequencing was by immunoSEQ multiplex PCR. That table furnishes V, J and clone size, whereas the DNA furnished D and trimming. The sample yields about 150,000 clones, 85% to 90% seen once. Germline assignment: CDR1 MNHNY and CDR2 SVGAGI (reference sequence). Trimming took 6 bases from V and 1 from J, leaving 16 bases between them. The CDR3 runs to 16 residues.

The sequenced sample was peripheral blood. The TCR sequence derives from a man aged 55 to 69 with active or convalescent COVID-19. The chain joins TRBV6-6 to TRBJ1-5, with D possibly matching TRBD1 (6 bases). The CDR3 protein is CASSPKGGVSNQPQHF. The CDR3 bases are TGTGCCAGCAGCCCAAAGGGGGGGGTGAGCAATCAGCCCCAGCATTTT.